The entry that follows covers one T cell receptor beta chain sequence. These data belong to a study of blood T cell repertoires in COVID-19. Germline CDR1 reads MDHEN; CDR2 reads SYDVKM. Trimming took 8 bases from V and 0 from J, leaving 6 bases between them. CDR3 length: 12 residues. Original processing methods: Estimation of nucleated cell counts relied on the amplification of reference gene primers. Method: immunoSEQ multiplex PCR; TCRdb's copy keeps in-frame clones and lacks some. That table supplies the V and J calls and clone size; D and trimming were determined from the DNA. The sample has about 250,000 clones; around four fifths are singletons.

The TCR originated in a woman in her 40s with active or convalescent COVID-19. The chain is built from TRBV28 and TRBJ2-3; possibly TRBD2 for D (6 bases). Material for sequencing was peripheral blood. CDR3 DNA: TGTGCCAGCGGGGGGAGCACAGATACGCAGTATTTT. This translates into CASGGSTDTQYF.